A selection of T cell receptor beta chains follows, all from one sample in a study of T-cell memory formation after mild COVID-19. TCRdb used MiXCR to reprocess the 5' RACE reads, holding one entry per CDR3 protein. The repertoire consists of just under 550,000 distinct CDR3 sequences, with approximately 20% occurring once and the leading ten covering approximately 13%. Sequenced sample: PBMCs or a T cell subset sorted from them (not recorded which). The receptors stem from an adult woman who had mild COVID-19 (a few samples of this study predate the infection). Cell type and time point are not known. The CDR3 runs from the conserved cysteine through the conserved F or W. Each record gives: clone size, V gene, D gene, J gene, CDR3 DNA, CDR3 protein. The D gene is left open where the match is weak. Clone size, where shown, is once, few, many, or a class for clones that have expanded.

>NA|TRBV14|NA|TRBJ2-6
TGTGCCAGCAGCCAGGACTCTGGGGCCAACGTCCTGACTTTC
CASSQDSGANVLTF
>NA|TRBV5-4|TRBD1|TRBJ2-2
TGTGCCAGCAGCTCCCGACAGGGGCTTAACACCGGGGAGCTGTTTTTT
CASSSRQGLNTGELFF
>few|TRBV30|TRBD1|TRBJ1-1
TGTGCCTGGAGTGTACTGCAGGGGGTGAACACTGAAGCTTTCTTT
CAWSVLQGVNTEAFF
>NA|TRBV20-1|NA|TRBJ2-7
TGCAGTGCTAGACCGGACAGCAGAAGTGGATTAACCCTCACAAAATCCATCTACGAGCAGTACTTC
CSARPDSRSGLTLTKSIYEQYF
>few|TRBV28|TRBD2|TRBJ2-3
TGTGCCAGCAGTTTAGGGGGGGATTTAGTAGATACGCAGTATTTT
CASSLGGDLVDTQYF
>few|TRBV4-3|NA|TRBJ2-1
TGCGCCAGCACAAGCGGGCGGCCGGGCGAGCAGTTCTTC
CASTSGRPGEQFF
>many|TRBV20-1|TRBD1|TRBJ2-2
TGCAGTGCTAGAGATGCAGGGGGCCTAAACACCGGGGAGCTGTTTTTT
CSARDAGGLNTGELFF
>NA|TRBV4-1|NA|TRBJ1-1
TGCGCCAGCAGCCAAGACATGAGGAACACTGAAGCTTTCTTT
CASSQDMRNTEAFF
>NA|TRBV27|NA|TRBJ2-7
TGTGCCAGCAGTTTTAACAGCCCTGTTAGCTCCTACGAGCAGTACTTC
CASSFNSPVSSYEQYF
>few|TRBV7-3|TRBD2|TRBJ2-1
TGTGCCAGCAGCCCCAACGGACTAGCGGGGGGCTCTCGTCTCGAGCAGTTCTTC
CASSPNGLAGGSRLEQFF
>many|TRBV7-9|TRBD1|TRBJ2-7
TGTGCCAGCAGCCCAGGGGGTGGATCCTACGAGCAGTACTTC
CASSPGGGSYEQYF
>few|TRBV6-5|NA|TRBJ2-7
TGTGCCAGCAGTATATCGCAAGGGGTCTCCTACGAGCAGTACTTC
CASSISQGVSYEQYF
>NA|TRBV7-9|NA|TRBJ1-2
TGTGCCAGCAGCTCACCAAACAGGGAACTGTACTATGGCTACACCTTC
CASSSPNRELYYGYTF
>many|TRBV7-2|TRBD1|TRBJ2-7
TGTGCCAGCAGCTCGCCTGGACAGGGGTCCTACGAGCAGTACTTC
CASSSPGQGSYEQYF
>NA|TRBV5-1|NA|TRBJ2-5
TGCGCCAGCAGCTTCGGAGTCTCCCAAGAGACCCAGTACTTC
CASSFGVSQETQYF
>many|TRBV9|TRBD2|TRBJ2-5
TGTGCCAGCAGCCTTACTAGCGTTCAAGAGACCCAGTACTTC
CASSLTSVQETQYF
>NA|TRBV2|TRBD2|TRBJ2-3
TGTGCCAGCAGTGAATCCAGACTAGCCCATTACACAGATACGCAGTATTTT
CASSESRLAHYTDTQYF
>NA|TRBV7-9|TRBD1|TRBJ2-1
TGTGCCAGCAGCTCGACGATGGGGGACAGGGGGAATGAGCAGTTCTTC
CASSSTMGDRGNEQFF
>NA|TRBV5-1|NA|TRBJ2-3
TGCGCCAGCAGCTTGGCCGGCGGGACCACAGATACGCAGTATTTT
CASSLAGGTTDTQYF
>few|TRBV20-1|NA|TRBJ1-1
TGCAGTGCTAGAGATTTGGAGGAAATGAACACTGAAGCTTTCTTT
CSARDLEEMNTEAFF
>NA|TRBV9|NA|TRBJ2-7
TGTGCCAGCAGCGTAGTCCCCTCCTACGAGCAGTACTTC
CASSVVPSYEQYF
>NA|TRBV19|NA|TRBJ1-1
TGTGCCAGTATCCGGATGAACACTGAAGCTTTCTTT
CASIRMNTEAFF
>NA|TRBV6-5|NA|TRBJ2-7
TGTGCCAGCATACGATCGGGGCTAGGAGGGTACGAGCAGTACTTC
CASIRSGLGGYEQYF
>few|TRBV11-2|NA|TRBJ2-5
TGTGCCAGCAGCGGATTATGGGGAGAGACCCAGTACTTC
CASSGLWGETQYF
>few|TRBV4-2|NA|TRBJ2-7
TGTGCCAGCAGCCAAGGGAGGACCAGGGGCGAGCAGTACTTC
CASSQGRTRGEQYF
>few|TRBV14|NA|TRBJ2-7
TGTGCCAGCAGCCAAGGAATTGGGTCACCTAAGATGGGGGAGCAGTACTTC
CASSQGIGSPKMGEQYF
>NA|TRBV20-1|TRBD2|TRBJ2-7
TGCAGTGCTAGACCCTCAGCGGGAGACGAGCAGTACTTC
CSARPSAGDEQYF
>few|TRBV4-2|NA|TRBJ2-5
TGTGCCAGCAGCCAGGAAGGAAGTAAAGAGACCCAGTACTTC
CASSQEGSKETQYF
>NA|TRBV11-2|TRBD2|TRBJ2-1
TGTGCCAGCAGCTTAGAAGCGGGAGGTGTAAATGAGCAGTTCTTC
CASSLEAGGVNEQFF
>few|TRBV30|NA|TRBJ2-2
TGTGCCTGGACGTCCAACTCGAACACCGGGGAGCTGTTTTTT
CAWTSNSNTGELFF
>few|TRBV27|NA|TRBJ2-1
TGTGCCAGCAGTTTTCTTGGTGACAATGAGCAGTTCTTC
CASSFLGDNEQFF
>few|TRBV18|TRBD1|TRBJ1-1
TGTGCCAGCTCGCAGGGACAGCTACCCCTGAACACTGAAGCTTTCTTT
CASSQGQLPLNTEAFF
>NA|TRBV2|NA|TRBJ2-2
TGTGCCAGCAGTGAAGGGGAAGCGGTAGCCGGGGAGCTGTTTTTT
CASSEGEAVAGELFF
>NA|TRBV6-6|NA|TRBJ1-5
TGTGCCAGCAGCCTCACCCAGGGTAACAATCAGCCCCAGCATTTT
CASSLTQGNNQPQHF
>few|TRBV9|NA|TRBJ1-2
TGTGCCAGCAGCTCCGCTGGCGGATTCAACTATGGCTACACCTTC
CASSSAGGFNYGYTF
>NA|TRBV5-5|TRBD2|TRBJ2-1
TGTGCCAGCAGCTTACAGCGGGGGGGCGAGAATGAGCAGTTCTTC
CASSLQRGGENEQFF
>few|TRBV20-1|NA|TRBJ2-7
TGCAGTGCTCGACAGTCCTACGAGCAGTACTTC
CSARQSYEQYF
>NA|TRBV30|NA|TRBJ2-5
TGTGCCTGGAGTGGGGAGACCCAGTACTTC
CAWSGETQYF
>NA|TRBV27|TRBD2|TRBJ2-5
TGTGCCAGCAGGGCTAGCGGGAGACAAGAGACCCAGTACTTC
CASRASGRQETQYF